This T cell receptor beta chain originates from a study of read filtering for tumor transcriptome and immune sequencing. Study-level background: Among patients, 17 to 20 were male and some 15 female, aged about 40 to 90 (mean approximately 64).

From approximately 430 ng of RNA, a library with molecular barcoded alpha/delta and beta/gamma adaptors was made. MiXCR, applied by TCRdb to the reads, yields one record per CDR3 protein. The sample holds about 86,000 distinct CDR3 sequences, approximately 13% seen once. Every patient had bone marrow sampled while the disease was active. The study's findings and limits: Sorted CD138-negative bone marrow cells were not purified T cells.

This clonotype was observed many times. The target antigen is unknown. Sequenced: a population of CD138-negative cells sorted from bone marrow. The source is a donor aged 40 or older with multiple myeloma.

The chain's CDR3 is CAWSFSGSETQYF. The DNA of the CDR3 is TGTGCCTGGAGTTTTAGCGGGAGCGAGACCCAGTACTTC. The chain joins TRBV30 to TRBJ2-5, with 9 bases identical to TRBD2. The junction had 3 bases not matched to a gene; V was cut back by 2 bases and J by 5 bases. This CDR3 has 13 residues. Germline V gene sequence: CDR1 GTSNPN, CDR2 SVGIG (reference sequence).